The rows below give T cell receptor beta chains drawn from one sample of a study of OX40 agonist ivuxolimab in advanced cancers. Libraries were prepared by immunoSEQ multiplex PCR; TCRdb keeps only in-frame clonotypes and omits some of them. Of more than 70,000 clones listed, roughly nine tenths are singletons. This specimen was CD4+ or CD8+ T cells sorted from blood, taken in a trial of the OX40 agonist ivuxolimab. The receptors were sampled from an adult with an advanced solid tumor such as melanoma, head and neck, liver or kidney cancer. CDR3s include the opening cysteine and the closing phenylalanine or tryptophan. D genes are given only for firm matches. Clone size is stated in some rows and not others, as once, few, many or a class when expanded.

D gene: -
clone size: -
J gene: TRBJ2-2
V gene: TRBV5-6
CDR3 protein: CASSLEANTGELLF
CDR3 DNA: TGTGCCAGCAGCTTGGAGGCGAACACCGGGGAGCTGCTTTTT

D gene: -
clone size: -
J gene: TRBJ2-3
V gene: TRBV28
CDR3 protein: CASRPQSSDTQYF
CDR3 DNA: TGTGCCAGCAGGCCACAGTCGTCAGATACGCAGTATTTT

D gene: -
clone size: -
J gene: TRBJ2-7
V gene: TRBV9
CDR3 protein: CASSVAPNRDHEQYF
CDR3 DNA: TGTGCCAGCAGCGTAGCTCCCAACAGGGACCACGAGCAGTACTTC

D gene: TRBD1
clone size: -
J gene: TRBJ2-5
V gene: TRBV19
CDR3 protein: CASTPGTALGTQYF
CDR3 DNA: TGTGCCAGTACCCCTGGGACAGCCTTAGGGACCCAGTACTTC

D gene: -
clone size: -
J gene: TRBJ2-6
V gene: TRBV5-4
CDR3 protein: CASSPYGGNSGANVLTF
CDR3 DNA: TGTGCCAGCAGCCCCTATGGGGGGAACTCTGGGGCCAACGTCCTGACTTTC

D gene: -
clone size: -
J gene: TRBJ2-5
V gene: TRBV18
CDR3 protein: CASSVRGQETQYF
CDR3 DNA: TGTGCCAGCTCAGTCAGGGGTCAAGAGACCCAGTACTTC

D gene: -
clone size: -
J gene: TRBJ2-1
V gene: TRBV2
CDR3 protein: CASQGRSYNEQFF
CDR3 DNA: TGTGCCAGCCAGGGTCGCTCCTACAATGAGCAGTTCTTC

D gene: TRBD1
clone size: -
J gene: TRBJ1-1
V gene: TRBV5-5
CDR3 protein: CASSLDGQGNTEAFF
CDR3 DNA: TGTGCCAGCAGCTTGGATGGACAGGGGAACACTGAAGCTTTCTTT

D gene: -
clone size: -
J gene: TRBJ1-2
V gene: TRBV20-1
CDR3 protein: CSAIPHLGYTF
CDR3 DNA: TGCAGTGCTATTCCCCATTTGGGCTACACCTTC

D gene: -
clone size: -
J gene: TRBJ2-5
V gene: TRBV4-1
CDR3 protein: CASSQDPDGGAQETQYF
CDR3 DNA: TGCGCCAGCAGCCAAGATCCGGATGGAGGAGCACAAGAGACCCAGTACTTC

D gene: TRBD2
clone size: -
J gene: TRBJ2-1
V gene: TRBV19
CDR3 protein: CASSMGTSGRRYNEQFF
CDR3 DNA: TGTGCCAGTAGTATGGGGACTAGCGGGAGAAGGTACAATGAGCAGTTCTTC

D gene: -
clone size: -
J gene: TRBJ2-2
V gene: TRBV7-3
CDR3 protein: CASSLIRGTGELFF
CDR3 DNA: TGTGCCAGCAGCTTAATTAGGGGGACCGGGGAGCTGTTTTTT

D gene: TRBD2
clone size: -
J gene: TRBJ2-1
V gene: TRBV28
CDR3 protein: CASRWGGSYNEQFF
CDR3 DNA: TGTGCCAGCAGATGGGGGGGGTCCTACAATGAGCAGTTCTTC

D gene: TRBD1
clone size: few
J gene: TRBJ1-6
V gene: TRBV19
CDR3 protein: CASSATDRGYNSPLHF
CDR3 DNA: TGTGCCAGTAGTGCCACGGACAGGGGCTATAATTCACCCCTCCACTTT

D gene: -
clone size: -
J gene: TRBJ2-7
V gene: TRBV5-1
CDR3 protein: CASSLVQPAGYEQYF
CDR3 DNA: TGCGCCAGCAGCTTGGTACAGCCCGCCGGCTACGAGCAGTACTTC

D gene: TRBD1
clone size: -
J gene: TRBJ2-7
V gene: TRBV5-4
CDR3 protein: CASSLFQGDHYEQYF
CDR3 DNA: TGTGCCAGCAGCTTGTTTCAGGGGGATCACTACGAGCAGTACTTC

D gene: TRBD1
clone size: few
J gene: TRBJ1-6
V gene: TRBV2
CDR3 protein: CASTPDRANSPLHF
CDR3 DNA: TGTGCCAGCACCCCGGACAGGGCCAATTCACCCCTCCACTTT

D gene: -
clone size: -
J gene: TRBJ1-5
V gene: TRBV28
CDR3 protein: CASSSGQPQHF
CDR3 DNA: TGTGCCAGCAGTTCAGGACAGCCCCAGCATTTT

D gene: -
clone size: -
J gene: TRBJ1-1
V gene: TRBV9
CDR3 protein: CASSARRNTEAFF
CDR3 DNA: TGTGCCAGCAGCGCACGGAGGAACACTGAAGCTTTCTTT

D gene: -
clone size: few
J gene: TRBJ2-1
V gene: TRBV2
CDR3 protein: CASSLEGADNEQFF
CDR3 DNA: TGTGCCAGCAGTTTAGAGGGAGCCGACAATGAGCAGTTCTTC

D gene: TRBD2
clone size: -
J gene: TRBJ2-7
V gene: TRBV5-6
CDR3 protein: CASSFSGIRAYEQYF
CDR3 DNA: TGTGCCAGCAGCTTTAGCGGGATTCGGGCCTACGAGCAGTACTTC

D gene: TRBD1
clone size: once
J gene: TRBJ1-5
V gene: TRBV15
CDR3 protein: CATSILTGYNQPQHF
CDR3 DNA: TGTGCCACCAGCATACTGACAGGGTACAATCAGCCCCAGCATTTT

D gene: -
clone size: -
J gene: TRBJ1-1
V gene: TRBV7-6
CDR3 protein: CASSTGPNTEAFF
CDR3 DNA: TGTGCCAGCAGCACGGGACCGAACACTGAAGCTTTCTTT

D gene: -
clone size: -
J gene: TRBJ2-7
V gene: TRBV7-8
CDR3 protein: CASSLATGRISQYF
CDR3 DNA: TGTGCCAGCAGCTTAGCCACGGGAAGGATTAGCCAGTACTTC

D gene: -
clone size: -
J gene: TRBJ2-1
V gene: TRBV27
CDR3 protein: CASSRTGTINEQFF
CDR3 DNA: TGTGCCAGCAGTCGAACCGGGACAATCAATGAGCAGTTCTTC

D gene: TRBD1
clone size: -
J gene: TRBJ1-5
V gene: TRBV6-6
CDR3 protein: CASSYDRGVSQPQHF
CDR3 DNA: TGTGCCAGCAGTTATGACAGGGGGGTCAGTCAGCCCCAGCATTTT